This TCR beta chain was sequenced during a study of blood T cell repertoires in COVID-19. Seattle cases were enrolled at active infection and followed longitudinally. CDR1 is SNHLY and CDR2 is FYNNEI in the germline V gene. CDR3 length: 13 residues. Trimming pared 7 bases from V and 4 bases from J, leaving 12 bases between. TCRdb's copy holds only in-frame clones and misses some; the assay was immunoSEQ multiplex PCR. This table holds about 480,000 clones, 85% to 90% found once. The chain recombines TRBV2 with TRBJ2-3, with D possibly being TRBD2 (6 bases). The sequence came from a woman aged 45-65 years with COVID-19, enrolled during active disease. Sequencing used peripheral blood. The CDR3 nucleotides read TGTGCCAGCACGGGACTCATGCCAGATACGCAGTATTTT. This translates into CASTGLMPDTQYF.